This T cell receptor beta chain stems from a study of tumor and adjacent non-tumor tissue in lung cancer. TCRbeta libraries were built with three rounds of nested PCR, modified from ARM-PCR. MiXCR, run by TCRdb on the multiplex PCR reads, gives a single entry per CDR3 protein. The sample has about 110,000 distinct CDR3 sequences, roughly 80% seen once. Of note for this clonotype: The junction differs from germline at one of its ends, possibly a read error.

The template was RNA from unsorted bulk tissue. This CDR3 region has 14 residues. Germline V CDR1 and CDR2: WSHSY, SAAADI. The chain couples TRBV10-2 to TRBJ2-1; no reliable D call. The clonotype comes from a woman aged 60-70 years with non-small cell lung cancer. Material for sequencing was lung tumor tissue. CDR3 nucleotides: TGCGCCGGCAGTGGTGGAAACTCCTATAATGAGCAGTTCTTC. This gives the protein CAGSGGNSYNEQFF.